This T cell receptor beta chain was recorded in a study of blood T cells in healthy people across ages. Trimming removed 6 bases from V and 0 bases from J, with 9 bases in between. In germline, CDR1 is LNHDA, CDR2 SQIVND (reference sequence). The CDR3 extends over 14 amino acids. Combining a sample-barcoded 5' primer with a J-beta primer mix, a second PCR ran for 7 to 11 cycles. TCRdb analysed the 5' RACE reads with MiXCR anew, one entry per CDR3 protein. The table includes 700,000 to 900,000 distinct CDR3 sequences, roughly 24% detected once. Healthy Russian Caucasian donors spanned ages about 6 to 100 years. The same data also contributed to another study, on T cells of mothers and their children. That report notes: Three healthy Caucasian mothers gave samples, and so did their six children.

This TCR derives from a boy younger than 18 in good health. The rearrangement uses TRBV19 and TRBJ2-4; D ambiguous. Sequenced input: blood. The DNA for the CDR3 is TGTGCCAGTAGAGGGCATCTAGCCAAAAACATTCAGTACTTC. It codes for CASRGHLAKNIQYF.